This T cell receptor beta chain is from a study of T cell responses to AZD1222 COVID-19 vaccine. Study findings and constraints: Clonal diversity was possibly underestimated; the donors were predominantly white British and more often female. Epitopes outside B.1.351 and B.1.1.7 mutated regions reportedly drew nearly half of spike TCRs.

Only in-frame clones appear in the TCRdb table, and some are missing; sequencing was by immunoSEQ multiplex PCR. This sample has roughly 130,000 clones, with 70% to 90% found just once. As concerns this clone: Its antigen is unknown.

CDR3 length: 14 residues. Germline assignment: CDR1 SGHNT and CDR2 YENEEA. Trimming removed 2 bases at V and 7 bases at J, with 12 bases between. This clonotype was sampled from an adult in good health. Specimen: peripheral blood, collected on day 0 of AZD1222 vaccination. The rearrangement joins TRBV11-3 to TRBJ2-1, with D tentatively TRBD2 (5 bases). The CDR3 DNA reads as TGTGCCAGCAGCTTAAGTGGCGGGCGGAATGAGCAGTTCTTC. Encoded protein: CASSLSGGRNEQFF.